This T cell receptor (beta chain) was identified during a study of blood T cell repertoires in COVID-19 (dated by TCRdb to 2018 to 2021). For the wider study: Collaborator samples came from the United States, Italy and Spain and covered acute and convalescent phases of COVID-19. Samples were obtained from the ongoing ImmuneRACE study (first 160 participants) and from over 1,000 subjects provided by 6 global collaborators. The repertoires were released in a freely available public database meant as a resource for research on the immune response to SARS-CoV-2. Sample metadata almost always included a de-identified subject ID, COVID-19 status, age in years and sex. Subjects who had been exposed to COVID-19, were actively infected with it, or had recovered from it provided the deeply sampled blood TCRbeta repertoires that made up the dataset. Where HLA class I and class II types were available, the types were taken from metadata supplied by the sample provider, not from assay-based typing. The prospective study material was composed of cDNA or gDNA derived from T cells, B-cell-depleted T cells, or PBMCs. The investigation overall reported the following: The amount of clinical and demographic metadata varied by source and participant and was provided uncurated.

One collaborating source in Seattle enrolled patients while the patients were actively infected and followed the patients over time throughout the course of disease. Collaborating institutions collected whole blood in K2EDTA tubes following their own protocols. For TCRbeta analysis, collaborators shipped samples as frozen whole blood, isolated PBMCs, or DNA extracted from either of those sample types. TCRbeta CDR3 regions were amplified from genomic DNA using the immunoSEQ Assay, a bias-controlled multiplex PCR. Regarding the original processing steps: The number of nucleated cells in each sample was estimated by amplification of reference gene primers within the assay. To quantify the absolute abundance of each unique TCRbeta CDR3 rearrangement, sequence reads were collapsed and filtered. For each sample, productive Simpson clonality was calculated by taking the square root of Simpson's diversity index across productive rearrangements. This immuneACCESS table, as held by TCRdb, lists in-frame sequences with V and J called but not all clones. Of the missing ones, under half trace to an unresolved V gene in checked studies; the others have no known cause. The DNA was the basis for D and trimming; V, J and clone size are from that table. Across this sample there are approximately 89,000 clones, with just under 80% seen only once. Over 5.5% of the sample goes to the ten largest clones.

The germline V gene sets CDR1 to KGHDR and CDR2 to SFDVKD. Trimming leaves V shorter by 5 bases and J shorter by 0 bases, with the junction holding 8 bases beyond the gene matches. CDR3 length: 18 amino acids, cysteine to phenylalanine. The retained sequence is limited to the CDR3, 54 bases, with the frame set at the first base. Concerning this clone itself: This receptor's antigen is unknown. It has no much larger one-base neighbor in the sample; base qualities were not kept.

The chain is made from TRBV24-1 and TRBJ2-6, with TRBD1 identical over 8 junction bases. This sequence originates from a man between 65 and 85 years old with COVID-19, enrolled during active disease. The sample taken for sequencing was peripheral blood. The CDR3: CATSGKAQGGSGANVLTF. The nucleotides read TGTGCCACCAGTGGTAAGGCACAGGGGGGCTCTGGGGCCAACGTCCTGACTTTC.